Detailed here is one TCR beta chain. This clonotype was counted a few times. No cognate antigen has been identified for it. Its ends do not fully match the called genes, so a read error is possible. Every donor in the study was a healthy Caucasian. The sample originates from a study of identical twins (TCRdb year 2016). In terms of the full investigation: To test whether fetal clonotypes persist, the study used deep sequencing on TCR alpha and beta repertoires from monozygotic twins, unrelated adults of various ages, and cord blood. Replicate twin experiments were performed at different times using different library preparation protocols to rule out contamination. What the work shows at the level of the full study, not this receptor alone: In beta out-of-frame sequences, excess twin sharing was weaker, because having fewer shared sequences lowered the signal-to-noise ratio. Invariant T cells such as MAIT and iNKT could partly confound zero-insertion analyses, though diverse VJ usage argued against this for most clonotypes. Because the same donors could not be followed over many years, the conclusions depended on cross-sectional statistical analysis. Compared with coincidental sharing between unrelated individuals, an excess of low generation-probability sequences was observed among out-of-frame TCR alpha sequences shared between twins. Out-of-frame TCR alpha sharing in monozygotic twins was systematically underestimated by recombination models, whereas sharing between unrelated individuals was in agreement with the recombination models. Fewer insertions were carried by abundant cord blood beta clonotypes; a weaker similar trend was observed in young adult naive repertoires, while no such trend was observed in memory repertoires.

The method was 5' RACE. The instrument was an Illumina HiSeq 2000. Template switching added a universal primer binding site, and the final cDNA carried a unique molecular identifier that allowed TCR cDNA molecules to be counted accurately. Specific primers in the conserved constant-segment region were used to synthesize first-strand cDNA for the TCR alpha and beta chains. To control for contamination, every cDNA library was double barcoded, receiving both a SMART-Mk sample barcode and Illumina barcodes. TruSeq adapter sequences along with Illumina sample barcodes were introduced in two successive PCR steps. The Illumina HiSeq platform was used with custom primers to sequence TCR alpha and beta cDNA libraries. As for the original processing: Raw reads were processed with MiGEC to extract unique molecular identifiers, and MiXCR was used to determine CDR3 positions. For each individual, recombination models were inferred using an EM algorithm with the repgenHMM and IGoR tools. The tcR package in R was used for shared clonotype analysis, with sharing normalized by the product of cloneset sizes. To study raw recombination without the effects of thymic and clonal selection, out-of-frame nonproductive sequences were analyzed. The public reads were reprocessed in TCRdb via fastp at Q25 and MiXCR, keeping in-frame beta chains. Entries are consolidated by CDR3 protein sequence, retaining the most common genes and DNA. TCRdb's processing, not the study's, gives the V and J calls here. This sample is represented by roughly 1.6 million distinct CDR3 sequences; about 31% of them were singletons. The top ten hold 0.27% of the sample.

The CDR3 covers 13 residues, taking in both the cysteine and the phenylalanine. Only CDR3 DNA is held: 39 bases, read in frame from base 1. The germline V gene supplies CDR1 MNHEY and CDR2 SVGEGT. The receptor was derived from a newborn girl in good health. Material: cord blood. The chain joins TRBV6-2 or TRBV6-3 to TRBJ2-3; the D gene remains uncertain. This receptor has the CDR3 CASSYFPADTQYF. The DNA is TGTGCCAGCAGCTACTTCCCCGCAGATACGCAGTATTTT.